Presented here are 13 T cell receptor beta chains from one specimen sequenced in a study of spatial heterogeneity in lung cancer. A single record per CDR3 protein comes from TCRdb applying MiXCR to the 5' RACE reads. Counted here are some 37,000 distinct CDR3 sequences, approximately 7.5% occurring once; the ten biggest clones make up around 30%. Sample time point: sample taken at primary tumor resection. This material consisted of PBMCs, taken at surgery. The receptors here all came from a male donor with early-stage non-small cell lung cancer.

This clonotype appeared many times. V is TRBV24-1 and J is TRBJ1-1; the D gene is possibly TRBD1 (5 bases). Trimming stripped 4 bases from V and 5 bases from J, with 19 bases between. Germline V gene lookup returns CDR1 KGHDR and CDR2 SFDVKD. The CDR3 covers 16 residues. CDR3 bases: TGTGCCACCAGTGACTCCGCAGGCCGTGGGGGGACTGAAGCTTTCTTT. It yields the protein CATSDSAGRGGTEAFF.

The genes are TRBV6-2 or TRBV6-3 and TRBJ2-7; 10 nucleotides align to TRBD2. The CDR3 is 14 residues long. The V gene end was trimmed by 6 bases and the J gene end by 3 bases; junction bases not matched to a gene: 5. Per the germline V gene, CDR1 is MNHEY and CDR2 is SVGEGT. CDR3 region: CASSLAGDYYEQYV. DNA for the CDR3: TGTGCCAGCAGCCTAGCGGGAGATTACTACGAGCAGTACGTC.

The chain carries TRBV24-1 and TRBJ2-7; 7 bases line up with TRBD1. Germline assignment: CDR1 KGHDR and CDR2 SFDVKD. The CDR3 is 11 amino acids. V shed 7 bases and J 6 bases; nucleotides not matched to a gene: 2. The CDR3 loop reads CATRDRCEQYV. CDR3 coding DNA: TGTGCCACCAGGGACAGGTGCGAGCAGTACGTC.

This clonotype was detected a few times. This chain connects TRBV30 to TRBJ1-1, with 7 bases identical to TRBD1. The V segment lost 4 bases and the J segment 9 bases; nucleotides outside the gene matches: 8. Germline values: CDR1 GTSNPN, CDR2 SVGIG (reference sequence). The CDR3 loop spans 12 amino acids. CDR3 in amino acids: CAWISLQGKAFF. CDR3 DNA sequence: TGTGCCTGGATTTCCTTACAGGGGAAAGCTTTCTTT.

Ten or more counts support this clonotype. The chain recombines TRBV29-1 with TRBJ1-1; a weak D match, TRBD1 (6 bases). The V gene lost 4 bases and the J gene lost 4 bases, with 13 bases spanning the gap. The CDR3 loop spans 13 amino acids. Germline V CDR1 and CDR2: SQVTM, ANQGSEA. The CDR3 sequence: CSVGRGQGTEAFF. As DNA, the CDR3 is TGCAGCGTTGGTCGGGGGCAGGGCACTGAAGCTTTCTTT.

This clonotype was detected ten times or more. This chain joins TRBV11-1 and TRBJ1-1; a weak D match, TRBD1 (6 bases). Germline CDR1 SGHAT, CDR2 FQDESV (reference sequence). The CDR3 has 15 amino acids. With 4 bases removed from V and 3 bases from J, the gap between germline ends came to 15 bases. CDR3 coding DNA: TGTGCCAGCAGCTCCCAAAGGACAGTTTACACTGAAGCTTTCTTT. Translation: CASSSQRTVYTEAFF.

This clonotype was observed at least ten times. The rearrangement uses TRBV7-3 and TRBJ1-1; D gene ambiguous. From germline, CDR1 is SGHTA and CDR2 FQGTGA. Trimming removed 0 bases at V and 10 bases at J, with 12 bases between. The length of the CDR3 is 13 residues. The CDR3 sequence: CASSLTQAEGAFF. CDR3 coding DNA: TGTGCCAGCAGCTTAACTCAGGCCGAGGGAGCTTTCTTT.

This clonotype was seen at least ten times. The genes are TRBV20-1 and TRBJ2-3, with a tentative D call TRBD2 (6 bases). The V and J ends lost 6 bases and 0 bases respectively, with 13 bases between them. CDR3 length: 14 residues. From germline, CDR1 is DFQATT and CDR2 SNEGSKA (reference sequence). The chain's CDR3 is CSAASVTSTDTQYF. For the CDR3, the DNA is TGCAGTGCCGCTAGCGTAACTAGCACAGATACGCAGTATTTT.

This clonotype was seen ten or more times. V is TRBV4-3 and J is TRBJ2-1; D is possibly TRBD1 or TRBD2 (5 bases each). CDR3 length: 17 amino acids. V lost 1 base, J lost 4 bases, and 17 bases lay in between. Germline loops: CDR1 LGHNA, CDR2 YSLEER. The CDR3 region is CASSQGVSRESYNEQFF. CDR3 sequence (DNA): TGCGCCAGCAGCCAAGGAGTAAGCAGGGAGTCGTACAATGAGCAGTTCTTC.

This clonotype has a count of ten or more. The chain joins TRBV10-3 to TRBJ2-1, with TRBD1 matching 7 bases. The germline CDR1 and CDR2 sequences are ENHRY and SYGVKD. The CDR3 consists of 16 residues. The V and J ends lost 0 bases and 1 base, in that order; junction bases with no gene match: 3. The CDR3 DNA reads TGTGCCATCAGTGAGTCGGCAGGGGGTTCCTACAATGAGCAGTTCTTC. Residues: CAISESAGGSYNEQFF.

DNA for the CDR3: TGTGCCAGCACCCCCAGGGGAGGCAGGGGGCAACCTGGGGCCAACGTCCTGACTTTC. This encodes CASTPRGGRGQPGANVLTF. This chain connects TRBV6-5 to TRBJ2-6, with 8 bases identical to TRBD1. The trim removed 7 bases at V and 2 bases at J, leaving 16 bases unmatched. Germline CDR1 reads MNHEY; CDR2 reads SVGAGI. The CDR3 length is 19 residues.

A few counts support this clonotype. The chain recombines TRBV5-1 with TRBJ1-1; no reliable D call. This CDR3 is 12 amino acids long. V dropped 0 bases and J dropped 5 bases, with 5 bases sitting between them. Germline V gene sequence: CDR1 SGHRS, CDR2 YFSETQ. The CDR3 spells CASSLDRTEAFF. The DNA for the CDR3 is TGCGCCAGCAGCTTGGATAGGACTGAAGCTTTCTTT.

This clonotype was counted ten times or more. The junction does not match germline at one end; this may be a read error. V gene TRBV10-3 combines with J gene TRBJ1-2, with 9 bases aligning to TRBD1. This CDR3 has 12 residues. Germline loops: CDR1 ENHRY, CDR2 SYGVKD. The DNA for the CDR3 is TGTGCCATCAGACCCGGGACAGGGAAAAGGCGGTTC. It codes for CAIRPGTGKRRF.